Following are 10 T cell receptor beta chains from one sample sequenced in a study of shared clonotypes between healthy human individuals. Some clones are missing from TCRdb's copy, which holds only in-frame ones; the method was immunoSEQ multiplex PCR. Seen here are roughly 590,000 clones, 95% to 96% observed once, and the top ten hold roughly 0.1%. CD8 cells regarded as naive lacked CD45RO, were positively chosen for CCR7, and omitted terminally differentiated effector memory CD45RA+ cells. The sample consisted of naive CD8+ T cells sorted from blood. The origin of the receptors is a woman aged 25 to 39 in good health.

The rearrangement uses TRBV4-1 and TRBJ2-7, with 9 bases lining up with TRBD1. The junction had 8 bases not matched to a gene; V was cut back by 10 bases and J by 7 bases. The germline gives CDR1 MGHRA, CDR2 YSYEKL. This CDR3 has 12 residues. This CDR3 is CATGQGLGEQYF. As DNA, the CDR3 is TGCGCCACGGGACAGGGCTTGGGGGAGCAGTACTTC.

The genes are TRBV5-1 and TRBJ2-7, with D hard to call. V dropped 5 bases and J dropped 6 bases, with 9 bases sitting between them. The CDR3 runs to 11 residues. Germline V lookup: CDR1 SGHRS, CDR2 YFSETQ. This CDR3 is CASSGGLEQYF. DNA of the CDR3: TGCGCCAGCAGTGGTGGTCTCGAGCAGTACTTC.

V usage is TRBV29-1 and J usage is TRBJ1-2; no clear D. Trimming removed 6 bases at V and 5 bases at J, with 13 bases between. CDR3 length equals 12 residues. The germline V gene has CDR1 SQVTM and CDR2 ANQGSEA. CDR3 coding DNA: TGCAGCGTCGCGAACAAGGTTTATGGCTACACCTTC. This translates into CSVANKVYGYTF.

This chain connects TRBV9 to TRBJ2-1, with a weak D call TRBD2 (5 bases). The CDR3 sequence is 12 residues long. Germline V CDR1 and CDR2: SGDLS, YYNGEE. The V end was cut by 5 bases, the J end by 8 bases, with 11 bases between. The CDR3 region has the DNA TGTGCCAGCAGTAGAGAGGGCTATGAGCAGTTCTTC. This gives the protein CASSREGYEQFF.

J is TRBJ1-5 and V is TRBV27; tentative D call: TRBD1 (5 bases). CDR1 and CDR2 from the germline V gene are MNHEY and SMNVEV (reference sequence). This CDR3 contains 17 residues. V was trimmed by 1 base and J by 9 bases, leaving 22 bases between them. CDR3 residues: CASSLLTAMGPNWPQHF. CDR3 in DNA: TGTGCCAGCAGTTTATTAACCGCCATGGGGCCTAATTGGCCCCAGCATTTT.

This sequence joins TRBV5-6 and TRBJ2-7; the D is unclear. Germline V CDR1 and CDR2: SGHDT, YYEEEE. V was trimmed by 7 bases and J by 6 bases, leaving 11 bases between them. The CDR3 length is 11 residues. The DNA for the CDR3 is TGTGCCAGCTCTCTCAGCCGCGAGCAGTACTTC. Protein: CASSLSREQYF.

The table lists this clone with a few counts. This specimen includes other DNA sequences encoding the same CDR3. The chain carries TRBV27 and TRBJ1-1; D remains ambiguous. V shed 3 bases and J shed 1 base, with 6 bases lying between them. CDR1 is MNHEY and CDR2 is SMNVEV in the germline V gene (reference sequence). The CDR3 has 13 residues. This chain's CDR3 is CASSFAGNTEAFF. Written as DNA, the CDR3 is TGTGCCAGCAGTTTCGCGGGGAACACTGAAGCTTTCTTT.

The chain is built from TRBV13 and TRBJ2-1, with 7 bases matching TRBD2. Germline V gives CDR1 PRHDT, CDR2 FYEKMQ (reference sequence). The V and J ends lost 5 bases and 7 bases, in that order; junction bases with no gene match: 11. The CDR3 has 15 residues. The CDR3 loop is CASSAMGEGSNEQFF. The CDR3 bases are TGTGCCAGCAGCGCAATGGGGGAGGGTTCGAATGAGCAGTTCTTC.

V is TRBV21-1 and J is TRBJ2-7; the table gives TRBD2 as D, unverified against the DNA. TRBV21-1 is listed as a pseudogene. This CDR3 comprises 15 residues. The CDR3 nucleotides are TGTGCCAGCAGCCTTACTAGCGAGTCCATCAACGAGCAGTACTTC. Protein sequence: CASSLTSESINEQYF.

The genes are TRBV29-1 and TRBJ2-7, with 7 bases that match TRBD1. V was pared by 2 bases and J by 0 bases, with 1 base of the junction left unmatched. The germline V gene has CDR1 SQVTM and CDR2 ANQGSEA. The CDR3 is 13 residues long. The CDR3 DNA follows: TGCAGCGTTGAATGGGACAGCTCCTACGAGCAGTACTTC. This translates into CSVEWDSSYEQYF.